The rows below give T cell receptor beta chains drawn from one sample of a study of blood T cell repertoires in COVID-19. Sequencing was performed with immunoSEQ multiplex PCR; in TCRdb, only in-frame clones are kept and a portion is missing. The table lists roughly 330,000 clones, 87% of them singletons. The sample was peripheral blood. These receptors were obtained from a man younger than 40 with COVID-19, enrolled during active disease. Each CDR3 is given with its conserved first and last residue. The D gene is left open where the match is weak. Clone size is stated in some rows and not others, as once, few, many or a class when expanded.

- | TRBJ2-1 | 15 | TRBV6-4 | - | TGTGCCAGCAGTGCCGGGATCAGCTCCTACAATGAGCAGTTCTTC | CASSAGISSYNEQFF
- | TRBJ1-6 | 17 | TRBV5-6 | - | TGTGCCAGCAGCTTGAATTCGAGGAGCTCCTATAATTCACCCCTCCACTTT | CASSLNSRSSYNSPLHF
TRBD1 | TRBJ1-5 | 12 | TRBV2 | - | TGTGCCAGCAGCGGACAGGATCAGCCCCAGCATTTT | CASSGQDQPQHF
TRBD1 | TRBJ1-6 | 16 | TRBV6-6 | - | TGTGCCAGCAGTTACTCATTGGGACAGGGAAATTCACCCCTCCACTTT | CASSYSLGQGNSPLHF
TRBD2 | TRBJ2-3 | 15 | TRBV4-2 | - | TGTGCCAGCAGCCCCCTAGCGGGTGGGGCAGATACGCAGTATTTT | CASSPLAGGADTQYF
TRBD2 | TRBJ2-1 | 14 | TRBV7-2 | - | TGTGCCAGCAGCTTCCAGGGACTAGCGGGTGAGCAGTTCTTC | CASSFQGLAGEQFF
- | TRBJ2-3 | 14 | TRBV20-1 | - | TGCAGTGCTAGTCGGGGACAACGCACAGATACGCAGTATTTT | CSASRGQRTDTQYF
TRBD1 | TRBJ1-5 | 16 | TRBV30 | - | TGTGCCTGGAGTCTAGGACAGGGGGGCAGCAATCAGCCCCAGCATTTT | CAWSLGQGGSNQPQHF
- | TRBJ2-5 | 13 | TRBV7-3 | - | TGTGCCAGCAGCCCCCAGCAGGTCGAGACCCAGTACTTC | CASSPQQVETQYF
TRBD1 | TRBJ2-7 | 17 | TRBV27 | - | TGTGCCAGCAGTCCATCCGCTAACCGGGACAGGGTTTACGAGCAGTACTTC | CASSPSANRDRVYEQYF
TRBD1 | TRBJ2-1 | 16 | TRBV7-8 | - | TGTGCCAGCAGCTTAGATAACAGGGGGTCATACAATGAGCAGTTCTTC | CASSLDNRGSYNEQFF
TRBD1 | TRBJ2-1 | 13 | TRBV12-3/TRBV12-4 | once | TGTGCCAGCAGTTTGAGACAGGGCAATGAGCAGTTCTTC | CASSLRQGNEQFF
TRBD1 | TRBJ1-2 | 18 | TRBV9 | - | TGTGCCAGCAGCGTAGCCCCCGGGCGTACAGGGGAGAACTATGGCTACACCTTC | CASSVAPGRTGENYGYTF
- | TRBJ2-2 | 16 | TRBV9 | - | TGTGCCAGCAGCGCCCCGGCACAGGGAGCCGCCGGGGAGCTGTTTTTT | CASSAPAQGAAGELFF
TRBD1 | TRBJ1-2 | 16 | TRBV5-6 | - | TGTGCCAGCAGCTTGGTAACAGGGGCTGGACTTTATGGCTACACCTTC | CASSLVTGAGLYGYTF
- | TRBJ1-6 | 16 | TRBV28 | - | TGTGCCAGCAGTTTATCGTCTGGCAGGGGAGATTCACCCCTCCACTTT | CASSLSSGRGDSPLHF
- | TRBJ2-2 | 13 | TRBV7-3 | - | TGTGCCAGCAGCCCGTTCGGGGACGGGGAGCTGTTTTTT | CASSPFGDGELFF
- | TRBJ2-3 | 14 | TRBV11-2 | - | TGTGCCAGCAGGATTTGGGGGGTTGTAGATACGCAGTATTTT | CASRIWGVVDTQYF
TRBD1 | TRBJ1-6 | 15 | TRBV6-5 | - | TGTGCCAGCAGTTTGGACAGGACGGGTAATTCACCCCTCCACTTT | CASSLDRTGNSPLHF
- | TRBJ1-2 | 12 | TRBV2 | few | TGTGCCAGCAGTGAGGACTACTATGGCTACACCTTC | CASSEDYYGYTF
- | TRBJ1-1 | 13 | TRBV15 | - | TGTGCCACCAGCAGGGGGGCAGCGAGTTGGGCTTTCTTT | CATSRGAASWAFF
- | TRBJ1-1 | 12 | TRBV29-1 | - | TGCAGCGTTTATGAGGAGGGTACTGAAGCTTTCTTT | CSVYEEGTEAFF
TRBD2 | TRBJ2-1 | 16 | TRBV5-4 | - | TGTGCCAGCAGCTGGGGACCGGGACTACGAAACAATGAGCAGTTCTTC | CASSWGPGLRNNEQFF
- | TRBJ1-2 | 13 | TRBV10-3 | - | TGTGCCATCAGTGCCCTACAGGAGACGGGCTACACCTTC | CAISALQETGYTF
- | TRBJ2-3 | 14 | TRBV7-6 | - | TGTGCCAGCAGCTTAGGGACCGGGGTGGATACGCAGTATTTT | CASSLGTGVDTQYF
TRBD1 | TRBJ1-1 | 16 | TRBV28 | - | TGTGCCAGCAGTTTCCGATACGGGCAGGGGGGCACTGAAGCTTTCTTT | CASSFRYGQGGTEAFF